This record concerns one T cell receptor (beta chain) sequence. Its cognate antigen is unknown. Germline CDR1 is MDHEN and CDR2 is SYDVKM. Trimming at V came to 5 bases and at J to 12 bases, leaving 7 bases not matched to a gene. The CDR3 spans 12 residues. Measured with immunoSEQ multiplex PCR; TCRdb has only the in-frame clones, and not every one. The sample lists 100,000 to 150,000 clones; 75% to 90% were seen once. The sample originates from a study of T cell responses to AZD1222 COVID-19 vaccine. General study findings and limits: Spike-wide coverage was observed for vaccine-associated CD4 TCRs, with dominant responses at 160-218 and 743-854.

This chain links TRBV28 with TRBJ1-2; TRBD1 agrees at 9 bases. Sequencing used peripheral blood, obtained on day 0 of AZD1222 vaccination. The sequence came from an adult in good health. CDR3 DNA: TGTGCCAGCAGTACACCGACAGGGGGTAACACCTTC. Encoded protein: CASSTPTGGNTF.